A selection of T cell receptor beta chains follows, all from one sample in a study of CD8 T cells in Susac syndrome. TCRdb analysed the immunoSEQ multiplex PCR reads with MiXCR anew, one entry per CDR3 protein. The data hold roughly 180,000 distinct CDR3 sequences, with roughly 94% observed a single time. The sample was CD4+ T cells from PBMCs. The receptor source for this set is a human donor in good health. The CDR3 runs from the conserved cysteine through the conserved F or W. The D gene is left open where the match is weak. Not every row has a clone size; where given, it reads once, few, many or a size class.

V gene	J gene	D gene	clone size	CDR3 protein	CDR3 DNA
TRBV20-1	TRBJ1-1	NA	NA	CSARVAGNTEAFF	TGCAGTGCTAGAGTGGCAGGGAACACTGAAGCTTTCTTT
TRBV29-1	TRBJ2-3	TRBD1	NA	CSVVGDRDTDTQYF	TGCAGCGTTGTAGGGGACAGGGACACAGATACGCAGTATTTT
TRBV5-1	TRBJ2-3	TRBD2	NA	CASSFNRGSPDTQYF	TGCGCCAGCAGCTTTAATCGCGGGAGCCCAGATACGCAGTATTTT
TRBV29-1	TRBJ1-2	NA	NA	CSVEYTQANYGYTF	TGCAGCGTTGAGTACACCCAAGCTAACTATGGCTACACCTTC
TRBV20-1	TRBJ1-1	NA	NA	CSAHTATPYLHEAFF	TGCAGTGCTCATACGGCGACCCCCTACCTACATGAAGCTTTCTTT
TRBV29-1	TRBJ1-2	TRBD1	NA	CSVQGQGYGYTF	TGCAGCGTCCAGGGACAGGGCTATGGCTACACCTTC
TRBV27	TRBJ2-7	TRBD1	NA	CASTPGQEPTYEQYF	TGTGCCAGCACCCCCGGACAGGAACCGACCTACGAGCAGTACTTC
TRBV12-3/TRBV12-4	TRBJ2-7	TRBD2	NA	CASKSGLAVYEQYF	TGTGCCAGCAAATCGGGACTAGCCGTCTACGAGCAGTACTTC
TRBV28	TRBJ2-7	NA	NA	CASSPGTHTYEQYF	TGTGCCAGCAGTCCCGGGACTCATACCTACGAGCAGTACTTC
TRBV12-3/TRBV12-4	TRBJ1-5	NA	NA	CASSLRDRGSQPQHF	TGTGCCAGCAGTTTAAGGGACCGCGGAAGCCAGCCCCAGCATTTT
TRBV29-1	TRBJ2-1	TRBD2	once	CSVEVWLAGGSSYNEQFF	TGCAGCGTTGAAGTGTGGCTAGCGGGCGGAAGCTCCTACAATGAGCAGTTCTTC
TRBV30	TRBJ1-4	NA	once	CAWNYDSTNEKLFF	TGTGCCTGGAATTACGACTCAACTAATGAAAAACTGTTTTTT
TRBV12-3/TRBV12-4	TRBJ2-1	NA	NA	CASKPGPTSYNEQFF	TGTGCCAGCAAACCGGGACCGACCTCCTACAATGAGCAGTTCTTC
TRBV2	TRBJ1-1	NA	NA	CASSRVLVMNTEAFF	TGTGCCAGCAGCCGGGTACTAGTCATGAACACTGAAGCTTTCTTT
TRBV29-1	TRBJ2-3	NA	NA	CSGDSSEDTQYF	TGCAGCGGAGATAGCTCGGAAGATACGCAGTATTTT
TRBV12-3/TRBV12-4	TRBJ1-5	NA	NA	CASSSLTGNQPQHF	TGTGCCAGCAGTTCCCTGACGGGAAATCAGCCCCAGCATTTT
TRBV18	TRBJ2-1	TRBD2	NA	CASSPPEGRADNEQFF	TGTGCCAGCTCACCACCAGAAGGGAGGGCAGACAATGAGCAGTTCTTC
TRBV7-2	TRBJ1-1	TRBD1	NA	CASSVIPAPGQGSF	TGTGCCAGCAGCGTCATCCCCGCGCCGGGACAGGGTAGCTTT
TRBV7-2	TRBJ2-5	NA	NA	CASSIKRNQETQYF	TGTGCCAGCAGCATAAAACGGAACCAAGAGACCCAGTACTTC
TRBV27	TRBJ2-7	TRBD1	NA	CASSFNRGYEQYF	TGTGCCAGCAGTTTTAACAGGGGCTACGAGCAGTACTTC